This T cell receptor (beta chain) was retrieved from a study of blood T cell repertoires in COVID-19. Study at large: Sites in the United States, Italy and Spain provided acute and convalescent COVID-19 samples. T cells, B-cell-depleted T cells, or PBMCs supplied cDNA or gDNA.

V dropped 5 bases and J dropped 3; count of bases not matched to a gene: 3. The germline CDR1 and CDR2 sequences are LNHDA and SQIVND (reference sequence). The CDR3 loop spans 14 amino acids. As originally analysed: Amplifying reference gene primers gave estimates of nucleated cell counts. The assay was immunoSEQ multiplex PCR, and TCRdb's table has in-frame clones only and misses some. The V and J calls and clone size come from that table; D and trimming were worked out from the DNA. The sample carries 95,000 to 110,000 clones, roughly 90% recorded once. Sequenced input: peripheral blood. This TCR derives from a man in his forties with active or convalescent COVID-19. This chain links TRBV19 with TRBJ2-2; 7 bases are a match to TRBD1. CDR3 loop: CASSEGQYTGELFF. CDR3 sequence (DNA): TGTGCCAGTAGTGAGGGACAGTACACCGGGGAGCTGTTTTTT.